This passage covers 25 T cell receptor beta chains from one sample sequenced in a study of blood T cell repertoires in COVID-19. Sequencing was performed with immunoSEQ multiplex PCR; in TCRdb, only in-frame clones are kept and a portion is missing. The sample includes some 170,000 clones, roughly 82% of them seen just once. Material: PBMCs or T cells enriched from blood (not recorded which). The source is a man aged 50-59 years who had recovered from COVID-19.

This clone showed up just a few times. The chain recombines TRBV6-1 with TRBJ2-7, with TRBD2 matching 10 bases. This CDR3 has 14 residues. Germline-derived CDR1 and CDR2 are MNHNS and SASEGT. Trimming removed 7 bases from V and 0 bases from J; junction bases left unmatched: 3. The CDR3 bases are TGTGCCAGCACTAGCGGGGGACCCTCCTACGAGCAGTACTTC. Its translation is CASTSGGPSYEQYF.

The V call is TRBV3-1 (or the pseudogene TRBV3-2), the J call TRBJ2-7, with D maybe TRBD1 (6 bases). Between the trimmed V and J ends, which lost 0 bases and 0 bases, there was a span of 12 bases. The CDR3 is 16 residues long. Germline CDR1 reads LGHDT; CDR2 reads YNNKEL (reference sequence). CDR3 in DNA: TGTGCCAGCAGCCAAGAGGGGACATCGAGCTCCTACGAGCAGTACTTC. Translated, it gives CASSQEGTSSSYEQYF.

The rearrangement links TRBV28 to TRBJ1-4, with 10 bases fitting TRBD1. Germline V gene data show CDR1 as MDHEN and CDR2 as SYDVKM. This CDR3 contains 16 residues. V lost 6 bases and J lost 7; bases outside the gene matches: 11. The CDR3 DNA is TGTGCCAGCAGCTCACCCCGGACAGGGGGAGGTGAAAAACTGTTTTTT. Translating gives CASSSPRTGGGEKLFF.

The genes are TRBV14 and TRBJ2-5, with 7 positions matching TRBD1. Germline CDR1 reads SGHDN; CDR2 reads FVKESK. V dropped 4 bases and J dropped 1; count of bases not matched to a gene: 6. The length of the CDR3 is 15 residues. The DNA for the CDR3 is TGTGCCAGCAGCCGTTCTAGACAGGGCCAAGAGACCCAGTACTTC. Its translation is CASSRSRQGQETQYF.

This chain connects TRBV2 to TRBJ1-1, with D possibly TRBD1 on 5 matching bases. The CDR3 spans 11 residues. In germline, CDR1 is SNHLY, CDR2 FYNNEI. V lost 4 bases and J lost 6, with 6 bases in between. CDR3 nucleotide sequence: TGTGCCAGCAGTGGGGGCGCTGAAGCTTTCTTT. It yields the protein CASSGGAEAFF.

For the CDR3, the DNA is TGCGCCAGCAGCGCTGCGGCGAGCGGGGGATCCAATGAGCAGTTCTTC. This gives the protein CASSAAASGGSNEQFF. The chain couples TRBV5-1 to TRBJ2-1; 8 bases match TRBD2. The germline V gene encodes CDR1 SGHRS and CDR2 YFSETQ. Trimming took 4 bases from V and 6 from J; bases not matched to a gene: 12. This CDR3 is 16 amino acids long.

This clone occurred a few times. The V and J genes are TRBV19 and TRBJ1-6, with D possibly matching TRBD1 (5 bases). Germline V gene lookup returns CDR1 LNHDA and CDR2 SQIVND (reference sequence). V was shortened by 6 bases and J by 7 bases, with 16 bases between the two germline ends. This CDR3 has 15 residues. The CDR3 DNA follows: TGTGCCAGTAGATCGGGGGGAAATCAAAATTCACCCCTCCACTTT. It encodes CASRSGGNQNSPLHF.

This clone was detected only a few times. This rearrangement joins TRBV30 to TRBJ1-2, with TRBD1 identical over 10 bases. Germline values: CDR1 GTSNPN, CDR2 SVGIG (reference sequence). V lost 3 bases to trimming and J lost 4 bases; unmatched junction nucleotides: 5. This CDR3 is 14 amino acids long. The chain's CDR3 is CAWRGDRGFYGYTF. For the CDR3, the DNA is TGTGCCTGGAGAGGGGACAGGGGTTTCTATGGCTACACCTTC.

The chain links TRBV11-3 to TRBJ2-7; 11 bases match TRBD1. V dropped 6 bases and J dropped 0; count of bases not matched to a gene: 4. The germline gives CDR1 SGHNT, CDR2 YENEEA. The CDR3 totals 15 residues. CDR3 nucleotides: TGTGCCAGCAGTGCAGGGACAGGGGGCTCCTACGAGCAGTACTTC. Its protein is CASSAGTGGSYEQYF. Using reference TRBV11-3 and TRBJ2-7 for the parts outside the CDR3, the full variable domain is EAGVVQSPRYKIIEKKQPVAFWCNPISGHNTLYWYLQNLGQGPELLIRYENEEAVDDSQLPKDRFSAERLKGVDSTLKIQPAELGDSAVYLCASSAGTGGSYEQYFGPGTRLTVT.

CDR3 DNA: TGTGCCAGCAGTCCGACCGCTAGGTTCTCTGGAAACACCATATATTTT. This encodes CASSPTARFSGNTIYF. The chain has TRBV27 and TRBJ1-3, with unresolved D. V was cut by 5 bases and J by 0 bases, with 14 bases left in between. The germline gives CDR1 MNHEY, CDR2 SMNVEV (reference sequence). The CDR3 is 16 amino acids.

This clone was seen only a few times. The chain uses TRBV12-3 or TRBV12-4 and TRBJ2-1; 7 bases are shared with TRBD2. This CDR3 is built from 13 residues. Trimming removed 5 bases from V and 9 bases from J; junction bases left unmatched: 7. As DNA, the CDR3 is TGTGCCAGCAGTCCTCGACTAGCATCTGAGCAGTTCTTC. It yields the protein CASSPRLASEQFF.

The CDR3 region is CATGQGMLGSEAFF. The CDR3 nucleotides read TGTGCCACCGGGCAGGGAATGCTAGGCTCTGAAGCTTTCTTT. This chain connects TRBV10-3 to TRBJ1-1; D is possibly TRBD1 (5 bases). V shed 10 bases and J shed 6 bases, with 21 bases lying between them. The CDR3 sequence is 14 residues long. Germline CDR1 is ENHRY and CDR2 is SYGVKD.

This chain connects TRBV7-9 to TRBJ2-1, with TRBD2 matching 10 bases. With 5 bases clipped from V and 4 bases from J, the junction kept 5 bases outside the gene matches. Looked up from germline, CDR1 is SEHNR and CDR2 is FQNEAQ (reference sequence). This CDR3 region has 15 residues. The CDR3 bases are TGTGCCAGCAGCAGGAGCGGGGGGGCTTACAATGAGCAGTTCTTC. It yields the protein CASSRSGGAYNEQFF. Using reference TRBV7-9 and TRBJ2-1 for the parts outside the CDR3, the full variable domain is DTGVSQNPRHKITKRGQNVTFRCDPISEHNRLYWYRQTLGQGPEFLTYFQNEAQLEKSRLLSDRFSAERPKGSFSTLEIQRTEQGDSAMYLCASSRSGGAYNEQFFGPGTRLTVL.

The chain uses TRBV30 and TRBJ1-2, with D perhaps matching TRBD1 (5 bases). V lost 2 bases to trimming and J lost 3 bases, with 7 bases between them. Looked up from germline, CDR1 is GTSNPN and CDR2 is SVGIG (reference sequence). There are 12 residues in the CDR3. CDR3 nucleotides: TGTGCCTGGAGTCAGGGTCACTATGGCTACACCTTC. This encodes CAWSQGHYGYTF.

V and J are TRBV12-3 or TRBV12-4 and TRBJ2-7, with 8 bases aligning to TRBD2. CDR3 length: 12 residues. V was clipped by 6 bases and J by 7 bases; unmatched bases: 5. The DNA for the CDR3 is TGTGCCAGCAGCAATCTAGCGGGTGAGCAGTACTTC. Translation gives CASSNLAGEQYF.

The V gene is TRBV6-4, the J gene TRBJ1-2; TRBD1 might be the D (5 bases). Trimming stripped 2 bases from V and 7 bases from J, with 20 bases between. The germline CDR1 and CDR2 sequences are MRHNA and SNTAGT. CDR3 length equals 16 residues. The CDR3 DNA follows: TGTGCCAGCAGTGACGAAAAGAGGAGGGGACTGGGTGGCTACACCTTC. Translating it yields CASSDEKRRGLGGYTF.

This clone has only one observation. The chain joins TRBV7-2 to TRBJ1-2; 10 bases fit TRBD1. V gave up 5 bases and J gave up 8 bases; unmatched junction bases: 14. This CDR3 has 16 residues. CDR1 is SGHTA and CDR2 is FQGNSA in the germline V gene. The CDR3 loop is CASSPAPGQGDWGYTF. The CDR3, as DNA: TGTGCCAGCAGCCCGGCCCCCGGACAGGGGGATTGGGGCTACACCTTC.

In nucleotides, the CDR3 is TGCGCCAGCAGGTCCGGGACTTTCACAGATACGCAGTATTTT. Its translation: CASRSGTFTDTQYF. This rearrangement joins TRBV5-1 to TRBJ2-3; maybe TRBD2 (6 bases). Per the germline V gene, CDR1 is SGHRS and CDR2 is YFSETQ. V was cut by 5 bases and J by 2 bases, with 12 bases left in between. The CDR3 consists of 14 residues.

The chain carries TRBV28 and TRBJ1-1, with 9 bases lining up with TRBD1. This CDR3 has 16 residues. Germline loops: CDR1 MDHEN, CDR2 SYDVKM. The trim removed 2 bases at V and 8 bases at J, leaving 12 bases unmatched. The CDR3 sequence is CASSLQSGTGPREAFF. DNA for the CDR3: TGTGCCAGCAGTTTACAGTCCGGGACAGGGCCCCGAGAAGCTTTCTTT.

This chain joins TRBV18 and TRBJ1-3; D may be TRBD1 (6 bases). The CDR3 runs 16 residues. With 4 bases removed from V and 2 bases from J, the gap between germline ends came to 15 bases. The germline V gene encodes CDR1 KGHSH and CDR2 LQKENI. DNA of the CDR3: TGTGCCAGCTCACAAATCACAGGGAGAGCTGGAAACACCATATATTTT. Translated: CASSQITGRAGNTIYF. Filled out from reference TRBV18 and TRBJ1-3, the complete variable domain reads NAGVMQNPRHLVRRRGQEARLRCSPMKGHSHVYWYRQLPEEGLKFMVYLQKENIIDESGMPKERFSAEFPKEGPSILRIQQVVRGDSAAYFCASSQITGRAGNTIYFGEGSWLTVV.

The genes are TRBV10-3 and TRBJ1-1, with 8 nucleotides matching TRBD1. Germline CDR1 and CDR2: ENHRY and SYGVKD. V lost 2 bases and J lost 3; bases outside the gene matches: 5. This CDR3 is built from 15 residues. The CDR3 spells CAISEAGQADTEAFF. The CDR3 nucleotides read TGTGCCATCAGTGAGGCGGGACAGGCAGACACTGAAGCTTTCTTT.

The chain uses TRBV19 and TRBJ2-7; D is possibly TRBD1 (5 bases). Germline CDR1 LNHDA, CDR2 SQIVND (reference sequence). The CDR3 is 15 amino acids. With 4 bases removed from V and 0 bases from J, the gap between germline ends came to 13 bases. In nucleotides, the CDR3 is TGTGCCAGTAGTAAGCGAGACAGCACCTCCTACGAGCAGTACTTC. Translation: CASSKRDSTSYEQYF.

J is TRBJ1-1 and V is TRBV27, with 8 bases that match TRBD1. Germline V gene lookup returns CDR1 MNHEY and CDR2 SMNVEV (reference sequence). There are 15 residues in the CDR3. Unmatched junction bases numbered 9, after V lost 2 bases and J lost 7 bases. Written as DNA, the CDR3 is TGTGCCAGCAGTTTAAACGGCAGGGGGCGCCTTGAAGCTTTCTTT. This gives the protein CASSLNGRGRLEAFF.

V and J are TRBV6-1 and TRBJ2-1; 10 bases match TRBD2. The CDR3 sequence is 15 residues long. Germline lookup yields CDR1 MNHNS and CDR2 SASEGT. Germline trimming cut 2 bases from V and 6 bases from J; bases unmatched to any gene: 4. The CDR3 loop is CASSETLAGANEQFF. For the CDR3, the DNA is TGTGCCAGCAGTGAAACGCTAGCGGGGGCCAATGAGCAGTTCTTC.

The chain joins TRBV19 to TRBJ1-2; D uncertain. Germline-derived CDR1 and CDR2 are LNHDA and SQIVND (reference sequence). The CDR3 is 13 residues long. Trimming removed 6 bases at V and 5 bases at J, with 13 bases between. DNA for the CDR3: TGTGCCAGTAGGTCGAACAATTTGTATGGCTACACCTTC. This sequence encodes CASRSNNLYGYTF.